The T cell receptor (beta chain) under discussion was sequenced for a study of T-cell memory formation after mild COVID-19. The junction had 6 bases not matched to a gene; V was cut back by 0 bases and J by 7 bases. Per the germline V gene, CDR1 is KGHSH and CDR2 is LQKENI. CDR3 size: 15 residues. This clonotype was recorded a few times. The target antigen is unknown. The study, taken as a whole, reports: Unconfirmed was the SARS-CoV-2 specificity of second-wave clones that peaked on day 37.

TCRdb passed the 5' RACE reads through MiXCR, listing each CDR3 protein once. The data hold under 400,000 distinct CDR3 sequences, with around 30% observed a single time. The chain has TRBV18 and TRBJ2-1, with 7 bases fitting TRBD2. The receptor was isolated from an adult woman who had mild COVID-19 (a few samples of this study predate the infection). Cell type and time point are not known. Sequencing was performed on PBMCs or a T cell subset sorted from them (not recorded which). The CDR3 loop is CASSPPRTSMNEQFF. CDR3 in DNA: TGTGCCAGCTCACCACCCCGGACTAGTATGAATGAGCAGTTCTTC.